These 32 T cell receptor beta chains came from one sample sequenced in a study of CD8 T cells in ankylosing spondylitis. One entry per CDR3 protein results from TCRdb running MiXCR on the 5' RACE reads. Seen here are approximately 340,000 distinct CDR3 sequences, under 15% observed once, and the top ten hold about 1.1%. Sequencing was performed on blood, either unsorted or a sorted T cell fraction (not recorded which). The receptors were gathered from a male donor with ankylosing spondylitis or in good health (not recorded which).

This clonotype appeared once. V usage is TRBV6-1 and J usage is TRBJ1-4, with a possible D match to TRBD1 (6 bases). The length of the CDR3 is 14 residues. Germline-derived CDR1 and CDR2 are MNHNS and SASEGT. The V and J ends lost 7 bases and 4 bases respectively, with 13 bases between them. This CDR3 reads CASKWRGGNEKLFF. CDR3 in DNA: TGTGCCAGCAAATGGCGAGGGGGTAATGAAAAACTGTTTTTT.

This chain connects TRBV4-1 to TRBJ2-5, with a weak D call TRBD2 (5 bases). Germline-derived CDR1 and CDR2 are MGHRA and YSYEKL. This CDR3 is 14 amino acids long. The V gene lost 0 bases and the J gene lost 5 bases, with 10 bases spanning the gap. CDR3 sequence: CASSQDIKRETQYF. Written as DNA, the CDR3 is TGCGCCAGCAGCCAAGATATAAAGCGGGAGACCCAGTACTTC.

V gene TRBV18 combines with J gene TRBJ1-5; no reliable D call. Germline V gene data show CDR1 as KGHSH and CDR2 as LQKENI. This CDR3 has 15 amino acids. Trimming shortened V by 3 bases and J by 3 bases, and 12 bases separated the two germline ends. The CDR3 DNA is TGTGCCAGCTCACCGTCTAGGACTGACAATCAGCCCCAGCATTTT. The encoded protein is CASSPSRTDNQPQHF.

V gene TRBV5-1 combines with J gene TRBJ2-6; D not resolved. Trimming shortened V by 3 bases and J by 13 bases, and 17 bases separated the two germline ends. Germline CDR1 reads SGHRS; CDR2 reads YFSETQ. This CDR3 has 14 amino acids. The DNA of the CDR3 is TGCGCCAGCAGCTCCGATTACGTTATCAGGGTCCTGACTTTC. Its protein is CASSSDYVIRVLTF.

CDR3 protein: CASSQGTRADTQYF. The CDR3 bases are TGTGCCAGCAGCCAAGGGACTAGAGCAGATACGCAGTATTTT. This chain links TRBV3-1 with TRBJ2-3; 7 bases match TRBD2. The CDR3 sequence is 14 residues long. Per the germline V gene, CDR1 is LGHDT and CDR2 is YNNKEL (reference sequence). V shed 1 base and J 4 bases; nucleotides not matched to a gene: 2.

This chain joins TRBV20-1 and TRBJ1-5; D is undetermined. V was cut by 6 bases and J by 1 base, with 10 bases left in between. The CDR3 runs to 13 residues. In germline, CDR1 is DFQATT, CDR2 SNEGSKA (reference sequence). The CDR3 here is CSATGLSNQPQHF. CDR3 sequence (DNA): TGCAGTGCAACCGGACTGAGCAATCAGCCCCAGCATTTT.

The genes are TRBV2 and TRBJ2-3; 7 bases agree with TRBD2. Losses at the gene ends were 5 bases for V and 1 base for J; bases not matched to a gene: 6. From germline, CDR1 is SNHLY and CDR2 FYNNEI. CDR3 length: 15 amino acids. The CDR3 bases are TGTGCCAGCAGTCAGACTAGCCGGGGCACAGATACGCAGTATTTT. Translation gives CASSQTSRGTDTQYF. The variable domain in full, completed from reference TRBV2 and TRBJ2-3, reads EPEVTQTPSHQVTQMGQEVILRCVPISNHLYFYWYRQILGQKVEFLVSFYNNEISEKSEIFDDQFSVERPDGSNFTLKIRSTKLEDSAMYFCASSQTSRGTDTQYFGPGTRLTVL.

This clonotype was counted only a few times. The chain has TRBV20-1 and TRBJ1-1; D might be TRBD1 (5 bases). The length of the CDR3 is 14 residues. CDR1 and CDR2 from the germline V gene are DFQATT and SNEGSKA (reference sequence). The V and J ends lost 3 bases and 0 bases respectively, with 11 bases between them. CDR3 DNA sequence: TGCAGTGCTAGGTCCCCAGGGTTGAACACTGAAGCTTTCTTT. Translation: CSARSPGLNTEAFF.

This clonotype was observed a few times. This rearrangement joins TRBV12-3 or TRBV12-4 to TRBJ1-1; D uncertain. The CDR3 is 15 amino acids. Trimming removed 3 bases at V and 5 bases at J, with 16 bases between. CDR3 region: CASSFLPLWLTEAFF. In DNA form, the CDR3 reads TGTGCCAGCAGTTTTCTTCCCCTATGGTTGACTGAAGCTTTCTTT.

The chain carries TRBV5-1 and TRBJ1-6, with a possible D match to TRBD1 (5 bases). The CDR3 is made up of 15 amino acids. Germline V gene lookup returns CDR1 SGHRS and CDR2 YFSETQ. Trimming pared 4 bases from V and 7 bases from J, leaving 15 bases between. The CDR3 coding sequence is TGCGCCAGCAGCCCGGATCGACAGACGAATTCACCCCTCCACTTT. Translating gives CASSPDRQTNSPLHF.

This clonotype has only a few counts. The chain recombines TRBV6-2 or TRBV6-3 with TRBJ2-7, with TRBD2 identical over 12 bases. The V segment lost 4 bases and the J segment 3 bases; nucleotides outside the gene matches: 7. The CDR3 is 16 amino acids. Germline V gene lookup returns CDR1 MNHEY and CDR2 SVGEGT. CDR3 protein: CASSSTSGRSGYEQYF. CDR3 coding DNA: TGTGCCAGCAGTTCAACTAGCGGGAGGTCTGGCTACGAGCAGTACTTC.

The rearrangement joins TRBV10-1 to TRBJ1-1, with D unclear. V was shortened by 5 bases and J by 7 bases, with 8 bases between the two germline ends. The CDR3 is 11 amino acids. From germline, CDR1 is WNHNN and CDR2 SYGVQD (reference sequence). The CDR3 nucleotides are TGCGCCAGCAGTTCGACGGGTGAAGCTTTCTTT. It codes for CASSSTGEAFF.

There are a few counts of this clonotype. The CDR3 nucleotides read TGTGCCAGCAGCTTAGCGGCACCCACCGGCACTGAAGCTTTCTTT. This translates into CASSLAAPTGTEAFF. The rearrangement uses TRBV7-9 and TRBJ1-1; no definite D call. Trimming removed 0 bases from V and 4 bases from J, with 12 bases in between. This CDR3 spans 15 amino acids. Germline V gives CDR1 SEHNR, CDR2 FQNEAQ (reference sequence).

This clonotype was counted at least ten times. This chain joins TRBV6-1 and TRBJ2-5; 8 bases match TRBD1. The CDR3 runs 14 residues. After removal of 6 bases from V and 2 bases from J, the junction contained 5 bases not matched to a gene. CDR1 MNHNS and CDR2 SASEGT come from the germline V gene. CDR3 bases: TGTGCCAGCAGCCTGGACAGGGAACAAGAGACCCAGTACTTC. It specifies CASSLDREQETQYF.

In its sample, this clonotype was seen many times. This rearrangement joins TRBV5-8 to TRBJ1-1, with TRBD1 identical over 11 bases. The CDR3 loop spans 14 amino acids. The junction had 4 bases not matched to a gene; V was cut back by 4 bases and J by 5 bases. Germline CDR1 is SGHTS and CDR2 is YDEGEE. CDR3 loop: CASSRGTGGTEAFF. DNA for the CDR3: TGTGCCAGCAGCCGGGGGACAGGGGGTACTGAAGCTTTCTTT.

This clonotype was counted many times. The CDR3 reads CSASEPNYGYTF. Written as DNA, the CDR3 is TGCAGTGCTAGTGAACCTAACTATGGCTACACCTTC. The chain is built from TRBV20-1 and TRBJ1-2; D is unclear. V was clipped by 3 bases and J by 0 bases, with 5 bases between them. CDR3 length equals 12 residues. Per germline, CDR1 DFQATT and CDR2 SNEGSKA (reference sequence).

This clonotype occurred a few times. The chain links TRBV14 to TRBJ1-1; 7 positions match TRBD1. The CDR3 contains 15 residues. Germline V gene sequence: CDR1 SGHDN, CDR2 FVKESK. With 1 base clipped from V and 6 bases from J, the junction kept 8 bases outside the gene matches. This chain's CDR3 is CASSQVRTGPSEAFF. CDR3 DNA sequence: TGTGCCAGCAGCCAAGTTAGGACAGGACCGTCTGAAGCTTTCTTT. The variable domain in full, with the rest retrieved from reference TRBV14 and TRBJ1-1, is EAGVTQFPSHSVIEKGQTVTLRCDPISGHDNLYWYRRVMGKEIKFLLHFVKESKQDESGMPNNRFLAERTGGTYSTLKVQPAELEDSGVYFCASSQVRTGPSEAFFGQGTRLTVV.

The chain is built from TRBV5-1 and TRBJ2-5, with 12 bases matching TRBD2. This CDR3 is built from 18 residues. J lost 5 bases, V lost 4 bases, and 15 bases had no gene match. Germline CDR1 SGHRS, CDR2 YFSETQ. CDR3 in amino acids: CASSPDPTSGGSWETQYF. The CDR3 DNA is TGCGCCAGCAGCCCTGATCCAACTAGCGGGGGGTCGTGGGAGACCCAGTACTTC.

This rearrangement joins TRBV2 to TRBJ2-3; D perhaps matches TRBD2 (5 bases). Between the trimmed V and J ends, which lost 0 bases and 6 bases, there was a span of 7 bases. Germline V CDR1 and CDR2: SNHLY, FYNNEI. The CDR3 length is 13 residues. CDR3 sequence reads: CASSEAPGDTQYF. DNA for the CDR3: TGTGCCAGCAGTGAAGCCCCGGGGGATACGCAGTATTTT. Supplemented by reference TRBV2 and TRBJ2-3, the full variable domain reads EPEVTQTPSHQVTQMGQEVILRCVPISNHLYFYWYRQILGQKVEFLVSFYNNEISEKSEIFDDQFSVERPDGSNFTLKIRSTKLEDSAMYFCASSEAPGDTQYFGPGTRLTVL.

This chain connects TRBV20-1 to TRBJ1-1; D is perhaps TRBD1 (5 bases). Trimming stripped 6 bases from V and 1 base from J, with 15 bases between. The length of the CDR3 is 14 residues. Germline loops: CDR1 DFQATT, CDR2 SNEGSKA (reference sequence). The CDR3: CSASIAGTNTEAFF. Written as DNA, the CDR3 is TGCAGTGCCTCAATCGCGGGGACGAACACTGAAGCTTTCTTT.

The V and J genes are TRBV28 and TRBJ2-5; D not resolved. The CDR3 has 15 residues. Germline CDR1 reads MDHEN; CDR2 reads SYDVKM. Trimming removed 6 bases from V and 5 bases from J, with 19 bases in between. The DNA of the CDR3 is TGTGCCAGCAGCTTTTTGGGGTTCTCTGAGGAGACCCAGTACTTC. It translates to CASSFLGFSEETQYF.

This rearrangement joins TRBV20-1 to TRBJ2-2; 7 bases match TRBD1. Germline V lookup: CDR1 DFQATT, CDR2 SNEGSKA (reference sequence). The CDR3 has 15 residues. V gave up 3 bases and J gave up 2 bases; unmatched junction bases: 6. The CDR3 protein is CSARASGGNTGELFF. CDR3 DNA: TGCAGTGCTAGGGCTTCAGGGGGAAACACCGGGGAGCTGTTTTTT.

This clonotype showed up just a few times. This chain links TRBV7-8 with TRBJ1-5; maybe TRBD1 (5 bases). The CDR3 runs to 18 residues. V dropped 0 bases and J dropped 0 bases, with 15 bases sitting between them. Germline V gene lookup returns CDR1 SGHVS and CDR2 FQNEAQ. The CDR3 DNA follows: TGTGCCAGCAGCTTAGCCTCCCAGGACATCCATAGCAATCAGCCCCAGCATTTT. Its protein product is CASSLASQDIHSNQPQHF.

The J gene is TRBJ2-2, the V gene TRBV12-3 or TRBV12-4, with a tentative D call TRBD1 (6 bases). The CDR3 has 14 residues. Trimming took 5 bases from V and 4 from J, leaving 11 bases between them. The CDR3 reads CASSRDRPTGELFF. The CDR3 nucleotides read TGTGCCAGCAGTCGCGACAGGCCCACCGGGGAGCTGTTTTTT.

This clonotype was detected a few times. This chain uses TRBV3-1 with TRBJ2-1, with 12 bases matching TRBD1. The V and J ends lost 0 bases and 1 base, in that order; junction bases with no gene match: 7. Looked up from germline, CDR1 is LGHDT and CDR2 is YNNKEL (reference sequence). The CDR3 runs 19 residues. The CDR3 DNA follows: TGTGCCAGCAGCCAAGAAGGAATGGGACAGGGGGCGTCCTACAATGAGCAGTTCTTC. Translation: CASSQEGMGQGASYNEQFF.

V usage is TRBV21-1 and J usage is TRBJ2-2. TRBV21-1 is listed as a pseudogene. The CDR3 extends over 13 amino acids. CDR3 loop: CASMQANTGELFF. Written as DNA, the CDR3 is TGTGCCAGCATGCAGGCGAACACCGGGGAGCTGTTTTTT.

This clonotype was seen only a few times. J is TRBJ2-7 and V is TRBV19; 7 nucleotides agree with TRBD2. With V trimmed by 1 base and J by 0 bases, 3 bases remained unmatched. The CDR3 length is 15 residues. CDR1 LNHDA and CDR2 SQIVND come from the germline V gene (reference sequence). The CDR3 DNA sequence: TGTGCCAGTAGTATAGGGGGCGGGAGCTCCTACGAGCAGTACTTC. This encodes CASSIGGGSSYEQYF.

This clonotype has more than one count but fewer than ten. This chain links TRBV5-1 with TRBJ2-3, with D possibly matching TRBD1 (6 bases). CDR1 and CDR2 from the germline V gene are SGHRS and YFSETQ. CDR3 length: 15 amino acids. Trimming stripped 4 bases from V and 0 bases from J, with 12 bases between. The CDR3 DNA sequence: TGCGCCAGCAGCGTATGGGGGCAGAGCACAGATACGCAGTATTTT. Amino acid sequence: CASSVWGQSTDTQYF.

In this sample, this clonotype turned up a few times. The chain joins TRBV20-1 to TRBJ1-1; maybe TRBD1 (5 bases). V was clipped by 7 bases and J by 2 bases, with 23 bases between them. The CDR3 has 16 residues. Germline assignment: CDR1 DFQATT and CDR2 SNEGSKA (reference sequence). CDR3 loop: CSVPRDLTAHNTEAFF. In nucleotides, the CDR3 is TGCAGTGTCCCACGAGATTTGACAGCTCATAACACTGAAGCTTTCTTT.

This clonotype has only a few counts. The V call is TRBV25-1, the J call TRBJ1-1; possible D gene TRBD1, 5 bases. In germline, CDR1 is MGHDK, CDR2 SYGVNS. This CDR3 is 13 amino acids long. V was cut by 1 base and J by 7 bases, with 10 bases left in between. The CDR3 region has the DNA TGTGCCAGCAGTGAATTGGGGCGGAGTGAAGCTTTCTTT. Translating gives CASSELGRSEAFF. The variable domain in full, with the rest retrieved from reference TRBV25-1 and TRBJ1-1, is EADIYQTPRYLVIGTGKKITLECSQTMGHDKMYWYQQDPGMELHLIHYSYGVNSTEKGDLSSESTVSRIRTEHFPLTLESARPSHTSQYLCASSELGRSEAFFGQGTRLTVV.

The CDR3 loop is CASSYLDMDGYTF. Here the CDR3 DNA reads TGTGCCAGCAGTTACTTGGACATGGATGGCTACACCTTC. The chain employs TRBV6-6 and TRBJ1-2; D may be TRBD1 (5 bases). The length of the CDR3 is 13 residues. V was pared by 1 base and J by 6 bases, with 9 bases between. The germline CDR1 and CDR2 sequences are MNHNY and SVGAGI (reference sequence).

There are a few counts of this clonotype. The V and J genes are TRBV5-1 and TRBJ2-7, with 7 bases matching TRBD1. In germline, CDR1 is SGHRS, CDR2 YFSETQ. The CDR3 runs 13 residues. V dropped 4 bases and J dropped 7; count of bases not matched to a gene: 8. CDR3 loop: CASSPGTVGEQYF. In DNA, the CDR3 is TGCGCCAGCAGCCCCGGGACAGTTGGGGAGCAGTACTTC.